This TCR beta chain emerged from a study of T cell repertoires in cytomegalovirus infection. The wider study: Public signatures in TCR beta pointed to CMV infection and matching HLA type.

TCRdb itself ran the reads through MiXCR, one entry per CDR3 protein. The sample lists fewer than 350,000 distinct CDR3 sequences, under 35% occurring once. Trimming removed 4 bases from V and 4 bases from J, with 8 bases in between. Germline lookup yields CDR1 MDHEN and CDR2 SYDVKM. CDR3 length: 12 residues. The sample holds many counts of this clonotype. The antigen remains undetermined. The sequences come from cultured PBMCs, collected from culture after CMV antigen stimulation. This clonotype originated in a human donor in good health (CMV status not recorded). Some clones in this sample may be carry-over from other donors' samples. The chain employs TRBV28 and TRBJ2-7; D unresolved. DNA for the CDR3: TGTGCCAGCAGTTCGGTTGTATACGAGCAGTACTTC. Protein sequence: CASSSVVYEQYF.